This TCR beta chain was found in a study of cytomegalovirus exposure and HLA in healthy donors. The primer mix had 60 Vbeta and 13 Jbeta primers. Assay used: immunoSEQ multiplex PCR; TCRdb lists only in-frame clones, some missing. The sample holds 120,000 to 150,000 clones, roughly 80% seen once. Trimming pared 0 bases from V and 3 bases from J, leaving 9 bases between. Per the germline V gene, CDR1 is LGHNA and CDR2 is YNFKEQ. The CDR3 runs to 14 residues. This receptor was obtained from a woman between 50 and 59 years old in good health and CMV-seropositive. The sequencing input was PBMCs. The genes are TRBV4-2 and TRBJ2-7, with D perhaps matching TRBD1 (5 bases). CDR3 region: CASSQEVQGYEQYF. CDR3 nucleotide sequence: TGTGCCAGCAGCCAAGAGGTTCAGGGCTACGAGCAGTACTTC.